The 6 T cell receptor beta chains listed next were all sequenced from one sample in a study of synovial regulatory T cells in juvenile arthritis. Matched peripheral blood accompanied the synovial fluid taken from each patient with active arthritis. The method was immunoSEQ multiplex PCR; TCRdb's version includes in-frame clones alone and lacks a portion of them. The specimen's table records 2,000 to 2,500 clones. Sample: Treg cells from the synovium. The origin of the receptors is a donor younger than 30 with juvenile idiopathic arthritis.

Frequency places this clone as medium-sized. The chain uses TRBV5-1 and TRBJ2-7; TCRdb designates TRBD2, a call that cannot be tested without DNA. The CDR3 is made up of 14 amino acids. No DNA is recorded. Germline CDR1 SGHRS, CDR2 YFSETQ. CDR3: CASSFDGGFYEQYF. Complete variable domain (other parts from reference TRBV5-1 and TRBJ2-7): KAGVTQTPRYLIKTRGQQVTLSCSPISGHRSVSWYQQTPGQGLQFLFEYFSETQRNKGNFPGRFSGRQFSNSRSEMNVSTLELGDSALYLCASSFDGGFYEQYFGPGTRLTVT.

This clone is deemed medium-sized (0.01 to 0.1%) by its frequency. This CDR3 is CASSPRGGYGYTF. J is TRBJ1-2 and V is TRBV7-9. CDR3 length: 13 residues. The record lacks a DNA sequence. CDR1 is SEHNR and CDR2 is FQNEAQ in the germline V gene (reference sequence).

This clone is called medium-sized (0.01 to 0.1%) based on its frequency. The J gene is TRBJ2-4, the V gene TRBV10-1. Germline CDR1 WNHNN, CDR2 SYGVQD (reference sequence). The length of the CDR3 is 16 residues. The DNA is unrecorded. CDR3: CASSEGPVGAKNIQYF.

The V gene is TRBV18, the J gene TRBJ2-5; TCRdb's D gene call, TRBD1, goes unchecked for lack of DNA. Per germline, CDR1 KGHSH and CDR2 LQKENI. The length of the CDR3 is 15 residues. DNA is not on record. CDR3 amino acids: CASSQLQGAKETQYF.

Judged by frequency, this clone is medium-sized (0.01 to 0.1%). The chain carries TRBV25-1 and TRBJ1-2; TCRdb reports TRBD1, a call that lacks DNA to check it against. CDR3 length: 13 amino acids. This entry has no DNA. The germline CDR1 and CDR2 sequences are MGHDK and SYGVNS. The CDR3 sequence is CASSRQGRYGYTF.

This clone counts as medium-sized by frequency. This chain joins TRBV28 and TRBJ2-7. The CDR3 has 12 amino acids. No DNA sequence is on record. Germline V gene data show CDR1 as MDHEN and CDR2 as SYDVKM. CDR3 protein: CASTTLGYEQYF.